This T cell receptor (beta chain) was identified during a study of blood T cell repertoires in COVID-19. Study in general: Material from acute and convalescent COVID-19 was sourced from the United States, Italy and Spain. From T cells, B-cell-depleted T cells, or PBMCs came the material, which was cDNA or gDNA.

The CDR3 has 14 amino acids. Germline values: CDR1 SGHNT, CDR2 YENEEA. Trimming removed 5 bases from V and 5 bases from J; junction bases left unmatched: 8. Per the original methods: It was from reference gene primer amplification that nucleated cell counts were estimated. Produced via immunoSEQ multiplex PCR; TCRdb's table is partial and in-frame only. V and J calls and clone size are those listed in that table; D and trimming were worked out from the DNA. The sample shows over 75,000 clones, approximately 80% of them seen only once. The source of this sequence is a woman aged 70-85 years with acute or convalescent COVID-19. The J gene is TRBJ2-5, the V gene TRBV11-3, with 7 nucleotides matching TRBD1. The sample taken for sequencing was peripheral blood. The CDR3: CASSQGRGSETQYF. CDR3 DNA sequence: TGTGCCAGCAGCCAGGGCAGGGGGTCGGAGACCCAGTACTTC.